Listed here are 30 T cell receptor beta chains from one sample, sequenced in a study of Graves' ophthalmopathy and Graves' hyperthyroidism. RNA transcripts were the source from which TCR beta CDR3 regions were amplified. The first-round RT-PCR employed HTBI primers together with the Qiagen OneStep RT-PCR kit. A multiplex PCR was then performed as the second round. From the multiplex PCR reads, TCRdb called clonotypes with MiXCR, one entry per CDR3 protein. The sample lists a few hundred thousand distinct CDR3 sequences, about 17% occurring once. Sequenced material: peripheral blood. The receptors come from a woman younger than 30 with Graves' ophthalmopathy.

At least ten counts were recorded for this clonotype. This rearrangement joins TRBV7-2 to TRBJ2-5, with 7 bases identical to TRBD1. CDR1 is SGHTA and CDR2 is FQGNSA in the germline V gene. The CDR3 has 16 residues. The J segment lost 5 bases and the V segment lost 4 bases, leaving 13 bases of the junction unmatched. The CDR3, as DNA: TGTGCCAGCAGCTGGGTAAAGTGGGACAGTGAGGAGACCCAGTACTTC. This encodes CASSWVKWDSEETQYF.

The chain uses TRBV5-1 and TRBJ1-2, with D uncertain. This CDR3 has 17 amino acids. Germline values: CDR1 SGHRS, CDR2 YFSETQ. Trimming shortened V by 2 bases and J by 0 bases, and 17 bases separated the two germline ends. Here the CDR3 DNA reads TGCGCCAGCAGCTTCTACCTTGGACGGCAGGCTAACTATGGCTACACCTTC. It translates to CASSFYLGRQANYGYTF.

This clonotype was found many times. The DNA is left out, because the CDR3 cannot be placed on it with certainty; the CDR3 is given as TCRdb lists it. This rearrangement joins TRBV27 to TRBJ1-1; the table's D call of TRBD1 was not tested on the DNA. The germline V gene has CDR1 MNHEY and CDR2 SMNVEV (reference sequence). The CDR3 comprises 12 residues, both ends counted. CDR3 protein: CASSLWGQGTFF.

This clonotype was recorded at least ten times. The V call is TRBV20-1, the J call TRBJ2-5; TRBD2 matches 13 bases. Germline V gene lookup returns CDR1 DFQATT and CDR2 SNEGSKA (reference sequence). The CDR3 has 13 amino acids. V dropped 7 bases and J dropped 9; count of bases not matched to a gene: 8. The CDR3 sequence is CSVGTSGTRAQYF. CDR3 DNA sequence: TGCAGTGTTGGGACTAGCGGGACCCGGGCCCAGTACTTC.

About this clonotype: This may come from a read error, since a much larger clone is one base off. The V call is TRBV6-4, the J call TRBJ2-2, with a possible D match to TRBD2 (5 bases). Trimming left V 10 bases short and J 1 base short, with 13 bases between. Germline-derived CDR1 and CDR2 are MRHNA and SNTAGT. This CDR3 is built from 14 residues. CDR3 in DNA: TGTGCCACTAGAGCGGAGCGGAACACCGGGGAGCTGTTTTTT. This sequence encodes CATRAERNTGELFF.

This clonotype was recorded many times. V is TRBV28 and J is TRBJ1-5; 9 nucleotides agree with TRBD1. Germline loops: CDR1 MDHEN, CDR2 SYDVKM. CDR3 length equals 15 residues. The V gene end was trimmed by 7 bases and the J gene end by 7 bases; junction bases not matched to a gene: 11. The CDR3 is CASIGGTGIDQPQHF. The CDR3 DNA follows: TGTGCCAGCATTGGGGGGACAGGGATTGACCAGCCCCAGCATTTT.

The rearrangement links TRBV12-3 or TRBV12-4 to TRBJ2-4; weak D call: TRBD2 (6 bases). V lost 7 bases, J lost 1 base, and 11 bases lay in between. The CDR3 sequence is 14 residues long. CDR3 DNA sequence: TGTGCCAGCACCCTCGGAGGGGCCAAAAACATTCAGTACTTC. Protein: CASTLGGAKNIQYF.

For this clonotype: A clone one base away is much larger, so this may be a read error. This chain joins TRBV27 and TRBJ2-7, with 10 bases that match TRBD1. After removal of 8 bases from V and 2 bases from J, the junction contained 9 bases not matched to a gene. Germline V gene sequence: CDR1 MNHEY, CDR2 SMNVEV (reference sequence). The CDR3 runs 15 residues. The CDR3 spells CASESGQGTPYEQYF. CDR3 DNA: TGTGCCAGCGAGTCGGGACAGGGGACACCCTACGAGCAGTACTTC.

The chain links TRBV7-2 to TRBJ2-7, with 7 nucleotides matching TRBD2. The CDR3 is 14 amino acids. The V gene's germline CDR1 is SGHTA and CDR2 FQGNSA. The J segment lost 5 bases and the V segment lost 4 bases, leaving 8 bases of the junction unmatched. CDR3 amino acids: CASSSIAGPHEQYF. CDR3 DNA: TGTGCCAGCAGCTCAATAGCGGGTCCCCACGAGCAGTACTTC. The whole variable domain, remainder taken from reference TRBV7-2 and TRBJ2-7, is GAGVSQSPSNKVTEKGKDVELRCDPISGHTALYWYRQSLGQGLEFLIYFQGNSAPDKSGLPSDRFSAERTGGSVSTLTIQRTQQEDSAVYLCASSSIAGPHEQYFGPGTRLTVT.

This clonotype was found many times. This chain uses TRBV2 with TRBJ1-2, with 8 bases lining up with TRBD1. Germline V gives CDR1 SNHLY, CDR2 FYNNEI. V lost 1 base to trimming and J lost 9 bases; unmatched junction nucleotides: 4. This CDR3 is built from 13 residues. CDR3 in DNA: TGTGCCAGCAGTGAAGTAGACAGGGGTAGCTACACCTTC. It is translated as CASSEVDRGSYTF.

The chain has TRBV28 and TRBJ1-5; 7 positions agree with TRBD1. This CDR3 comprises 17 residues. Germline CDR1 and CDR2: MDHEN and SYDVKM. After removal of 3 bases from V and 0 bases from J, the junction contained 8 bases not matched to a gene. The CDR3 is CASSFRGADPSNQPQHF. The DNA for the CDR3 is TGTGCCAGCAGTTTCAGGGGGGCCGACCCTAGCAATCAGCCCCAGCATTTT. Full variable domain (missing parts from reference TRBV28 and TRBJ1-5): DVKVTQSSRYLVKRTGEKVFLECVQDMDHENMFWYRQDPGLGLRLIYFSYDVKMKEKGDIPEGYSVSREKKERFSLILESASTNQTSMYLCASSFRGADPSNQPQHFGDGTRLSIL.

This clonotype came up many times. The chain combines TRBV7-8 with TRBJ1-1; no reliable D call. Between the trimmed V and J ends, which lost 4 bases and 1 base, there was a span of 10 bases. This CDR3 is 14 amino acids long. The V gene's germline CDR1 is SGHVS and CDR2 FQNEAQ. In DNA form, the CDR3 reads TGTGCCAGCAGCTCGATGGCCAAGAACACTGAAGCTTTCTTT. Its protein is CASSSMAKNTEAFF.

This clonotype was found many times. Mismatch with germline at one junction end may stem from a read error. The rearrangement uses TRBV19 and TRBJ2-2, with D tentatively TRBD1 (6 bases). CDR3 length: 14 amino acids. CDR1 and CDR2 from the germline V gene are LNHDA and SQIVND (reference sequence). CDR3 protein: CASRLGAYTGELLF. CDR3 in DNA: TGTGCCAGTAGGTTGGGGGCATACACCGGGGAGCTGTTATTT.

This clonotype showed up many times. This chain connects TRBV6-2 or TRBV6-3 to TRBJ1-1; perhaps TRBD1 as D (5 bases). Trimming took 2 bases from V and 0 from J, leaving 10 bases between them. CDR1 and CDR2 from the germline V gene are MNHEY and SVGEGT. The CDR3 runs to 15 residues. CDR3 nucleotides: TGTGCCAGCAGTTACCCCGGGACGGTGAACACTGAAGCTTTCTTT. Translation: CASSYPGTVNTEAFF.

This clonotype was picked up many times. The rearrangement links TRBV30 to TRBJ1-5, with 7 bases lining up with TRBD1. The CDR3 has 15 amino acids. Trimming took 1 base from V and 1 from J; bases not matched to a gene: 4. In germline, CDR1 is GTSNPN, CDR2 SVGIG (reference sequence). The CDR3 region is CAWSAAGGSNQPQHF. The CDR3 region has the DNA TGTGCCTGGAGTGCAGCAGGGGGAAGCAATCAGCCCCAGCATTTT.

This clonotype has ten or more counts. The V call is TRBV20-1, the J call TRBJ2-7; 7 nucleotides line up with TRBD1. CDR3 length: 14 amino acids. With V trimmed by 6 bases and J by 4 bases, 12 bases remained unmatched. Germline V lookup: CDR1 DFQATT, CDR2 SNEGSKA (reference sequence). The CDR3 DNA follows: TGCAGTGCGCGCGACAGGGACCGAACATACGAGCAGTACTTC. Translated: CSARDRDRTYEQYF.

This clonotype was picked up many times. The chain links TRBV20-1 to TRBJ2-2, with D tentatively TRBD1 or TRBD2 (5 bases each). This CDR3 is built from 11 residues. Per germline, CDR1 DFQATT and CDR2 SNEGSKA (reference sequence). The CDR3 DNA is TGCGTGTGGGGGACCACCGGGGAGCTGTTTTTT. Protein: CVWGTTGELFF.

This clonotype has a count of ten or more. The rearrangement joins TRBV29-1 to TRBJ2-7; 7 bases align to TRBD2. In germline, CDR1 is SQVTM, CDR2 ANQGSEA. This CDR3 region has 13 residues. The V and J ends lost 2 bases and 3 bases, in that order; junction bases with no gene match: 4. DNA of the CDR3: TGCAGCGTTGAAACTAGCGCCCACTACGAGCAGTACTTC. Its translation: CSVETSAHYEQYF.

This clonotype came up many times. The CDR3 region has the DNA TGTGCCAGTACCTCGGGCGGACTGGAAGCTTTCTTT. Its protein product is CASTSGGLEAFF. This chain connects TRBV19 to TRBJ1-1; D call uncertain. Trimming took off 7 bases at V and 8 bases at J, with 14 bases between the two ends. The germline gives CDR1 LNHDA, CDR2 SQIVND (reference sequence). The CDR3 spans 12 residues.

The gene calls are TRBV2 and TRBJ2-2; D unresolved. CDR3 length equals 15 residues. Germline CDR1 SNHLY, CDR2 FYNNEI. V was trimmed by 6 bases and J by 0 bases, leaving 11 bases between them. The CDR3 region is CASRRGTANTGELFF. The CDR3 region has the DNA TGTGCCAGCAGGAGAGGAACAGCGAACACCGGGGAGCTGTTTTTT.

This clonotype was seen ten or more times. V usage is TRBV6-5 and J usage is TRBJ1-1; no firm D call. The V gene lost 7 bases and the J gene lost 1 base, with 4 bases spanning the gap. This CDR3 comprises 11 residues. CDR1 and CDR2 (germline): MNHEY, SVGAGI. The CDR3 DNA follows: TGTGCCAGCAAGGCGAACACTGAAGCTTTCTTT. Encoded protein: CASKANTEAFF.

The sample holds many counts of this clonotype. V and J are TRBV19 and TRBJ2-7; 7 bases are a match to TRBD2. This CDR3 comprises 14 residues. The V and J ends lost 5 bases and 1 base, in that order; junction bases with no gene match: 5. From germline, CDR1 is LNHDA and CDR2 SQIVND (reference sequence). The CDR3 bases are TGTGCCAGTAGTTCCAGACTAGCATCCTACGAGCAGTACTTC. Amino acid sequence: CASSSRLASYEQYF.

This clonotype was seen repeatedly, ten times or more. This sequence joins TRBV6-1 and TRBJ2-7, with D unresolved. The CDR3 length is 14 residues. The germline V gene encodes CDR1 MNHNS and CDR2 SASEGT. The V end lost 5 bases, the J end lost 2 bases, and 13 bases lay between the germline ends. Written as DNA, the CDR3 is TGTGCCAGCAGTCTAAACCGGGCAGCCTACGAGCAGTACTTC. Residues: CASSLNRAAYEQYF.

This clonotype was seen repeatedly, ten times or more. The gene calls are TRBV4-2 and TRBJ2-5, with 11 bases matching TRBD2. This CDR3 contains 17 residues. The germline CDR1 and CDR2 sequences are LGHNA and YNFKEQ. V lost 4 bases, J lost 5 bases, and 12 bases stayed unmatched. This chain's CDR3 is CASSPPPTSGRLETQYF. The DNA for the CDR3 is TGTGCCAGCAGCCCTCCCCCCACTAGCGGGAGACTGGAGACCCAGTACTTC.

This clonotype was seen repeatedly, ten times or more. The rearrangement joins TRBV20-1 to TRBJ2-7; 9 bases line up with TRBD1. The CDR3 totals 14 residues. Germline CDR1 and CDR2: DFQATT and SNEGSKA (reference sequence). The trim removed 3 bases at V and 1 base at J, leaving 4 bases unmatched. For the CDR3, the DNA is TGCAGTGCTAGGGGGACAGGGAGGTCCTACGAGCAGTACTTC. Amino acid sequence: CSARGTGRSYEQYF.

This clonotype was observed many times. V usage is TRBV20-1 and J usage is TRBJ2-5; D is perhaps TRBD1 or TRBD2 (5 bases each). The CDR3 runs to 15 residues. V was shortened by 0 bases and J by 5 bases, with 16 bases between the two germline ends. In germline, CDR1 is DFQATT, CDR2 SNEGSKA (reference sequence). In nucleotides, the CDR3 is TGCAGTGCTAGAGATCCGGCAGGCTGGGGGGAGACCCAGTACTTC. It specifies CSARDPAGWGETQYF.

Only a few counts were recorded for this clonotype. Just one base apart from a much larger clone, this may be a read error. The CDR3 DNA follows: TGTGCCAGTAGTATATCCATACAGGGTATCTATGGCTACACCTTC. It codes for CASSISIQGIYGYTF. The rearrangement joins TRBV19 to TRBJ1-2; tentatively, D is TRBD1 (6 bases). Germline V lookup: CDR1 LNHDA, CDR2 SQIVND (reference sequence). The CDR3 length is 15 residues. The ends were cut back, 2 bases at V and 4 bases at J, with 14 bases in the middle.

This clonotype was observed many times. This chain connects TRBV12-3 or TRBV12-4 to TRBJ2-1; TRBD2 aligns across 14 bases. J was trimmed by 8 bases and V by 7 bases; bases with no gene match: 7. The CDR3 covers 15 residues. DNA of the CDR3: TGTGCCAGCACTCGACTAGCGGGGGGGAAGGATGAGCAGTTCTTC. Residues: CASTRLAGGKDEQFF.

This clonotype has ten or more counts. V is TRBV24-1 and J is TRBJ2-7, with 8 nucleotides matching TRBD1. Per the germline V gene, CDR1 is KGHDR and CDR2 is SFDVKD. The V gene end was trimmed by 4 bases and the J gene end by 2 bases; junction bases not matched to a gene: 9. The CDR3 loop spans 16 amino acids. CDR3 region: CATSDPGQGKPYEQYF. The CDR3 nucleotides are TGTGCCACCAGTGACCCCGGACAGGGTAAACCCTACGAGCAGTACTTC.

The chain employs TRBV6-1 and TRBJ1-5, with 8 bases aligning to TRBD1. V trimming: 6 bases; J trimming: 5 bases; junction bases outside the gene matches: 6. The CDR3 has 14 amino acids. CDR1 is MNHNS and CDR2 is SASEGT in the germline V gene. The CDR3 DNA reads as TGTGCCAGCAGACACGGGACAGGAGATCAGCCCCAGCATTTT. This codes for CASRHGTGDQPQHF.